The 2 T cell receptor beta chains given below trace back to one sample, sequenced in a study of response to subunit inactivated influenza vaccine. TCRdb reanalysed the RT-PCR reads using MiXCR and keeps one entry per CDR3 protein. The table includes a few hundred thousand distinct CDR3 sequences, 20% to 25% detected once. The sample was PBMCs from blood, taken less than 22 months after vaccination. The receptors were gathered from a man in his fifties or sixties who received an inactivated influenza vaccine.

The chain has TRBV4-3 and TRBJ2-3, with 8 bases that match TRBD2. V shed 3 bases, J shed 0 bases, and the junction held 8 bases outside the gene matches. The CDR3 length is 17 residues. Per the germline V gene, CDR1 is LGHNA and CDR2 is YSLEER. The CDR3 DNA reads as TGCGCCAGCAGCCAGGACCCTAGCGGGTCGAGCACAGATACGCAGTATTTT. This codes for CASSQDPSGSSTDTQYF.

The sample holds a few counts of this clonotype. This CDR3 is CASSRWEGNTEAFF. For the CDR3, the DNA is TGTGCCAGCAGCCGCTGGGAGGGAAACACTGAAGCTTTCTTT. The rearrangement uses TRBV5-5 and TRBJ1-1; no reliable D call. Germline lookup yields CDR1 SGHKS and CDR2 YYEKEE (reference sequence). Trimming took off 4 bases at V and 2 bases at J, with 12 bases between the two ends. The CDR3 length is 14 residues.